The 19 T cell receptor beta chains below were found in one sample sequenced in a study of CD8+ T cells in alopecia areata. The authors extracted RNA and reverse transcribed it into cDNA as the sequencing template. TCRdb keeps only in-frame clones here, not all; method: immunoSEQ multiplex PCR. The sample lists some 200,000 clones; 60% to 70% were seen once. As for treatment: oral pan-JAK inhibitor, 5-10 mg twice daily. Sequencing used CD4+ T cells sorted from blood, obtained at week 4, from a patient treated with tofacitinib. Every receptor here comes from a human donor with alopecia areata.

This chain connects TRBV29-1 to TRBJ2-5; TRBD1 matches at 12 bases. The CDR3 length is 13 residues. Germline V CDR1 and CDR2: SQVTM, ANQGSEA. The V gene end was trimmed by 8 bases and the J gene end by 5 bases; junction bases not matched to a gene: 6. The DNA for the CDR3 is TGCAGCACCCGGGACAGGGGGCTGGAGACCCAGTACTTC. Its translation is CSTRDRGLETQYF.

This sequence joins TRBV23-1 and TRBJ2-2, with D uncertain. TRBV23-1 is placed among ORFs of uncertain function. V lost 4 bases and J lost 6, with 15 bases in between. This CDR3 contains 15 residues. CDR3 region: CASSPRHDSPGELFF. DNA of the CDR3: TGCGCCAGCAGTCCTCGACACGATTCTCCCGGGGAGCTGTTTTTT.

The chain is built from TRBV4-1 and TRBJ2-5; TRBD1 might be the D (6 bases). The CDR3 contains 15 residues. Germline CDR1 is MGHRA and CDR2 is YSYEKL. Trimming shortened V by 0 bases and J by 10 bases, and 18 bases separated the two germline ends. CDR3 nucleotide sequence: TGCGCCAGCAGCCAAGACCGGGATTCATTCAGGGGCCAGTACTTC. Its translation: CASSQDRDSFRGQYF.

This clone has a handful of counts. The V call is TRBV15, the J call TRBJ2-5; 8 positions match TRBD2. In germline, CDR1 is LNHNV, CDR2 YYDKDF (reference sequence). With V trimmed by 0 bases and J by 4 bases, 7 bases remained unmatched. CDR3 length: 16 amino acids. The CDR3 coding sequence is TGTGCCACCAGCAGAGATGCGCGGGGGGCCTCAGAGACCCAGTACTTC. Protein product: CATSRDARGASETQYF. The entire variable domain, with the rest obtained from reference TRBV15 and TRBJ2-5, is as follows: DAMVIQNPRYQVTQFGKPVTLSCSQTLNHNVMYWYQQKSSQAPKLLFHYYDKDFNNEADTPDNFQSRRPNTSFCFLDIRSPGLGDTAMYLCATSRDARGASETQYFGPGTRLLVL.

This chain links TRBV30 with TRBJ1-2, with D possibly matching TRBD1 (6 bases). The CDR3 has 16 residues. V dropped 1 base and J dropped 2 bases, with 17 bases sitting between them. The germline V gene has CDR1 GTSNPN and CDR2 SVGIG (reference sequence). Here the CDR3 DNA reads TGTGCCTGGAGTGAGGAGTTGCGACAGGAGAACTATGGCTACACCTTC. Its protein product is CAWSEELRQENYGYTF. The variable domain in full, with the rest retrieved from reference TRBV30 and TRBJ1-2, is SQTIHQWPATLVQPVGSPLSLECTVEGTSNPNLYWYRQAAGRGLQLLFYSVGIGQISSEVPQNLSASRPQDRQFILSSKKLLLSDSGFYLCAWSEELRQENYGYTFGSGTRLTVV.

J is TRBJ2-3 and V is TRBV4-1; D assignment may be TRBD1 or TRBD2 (5 bases each). Germline V lookup: CDR1 MGHRA, CDR2 YSYEKL. V was pared by 1 base and J by 4 bases, with 15 bases between. The CDR3 loop spans 16 amino acids. Here the CDR3 DNA reads TGCGCCAGCAGCCAAGTGGAGAGTAGAGGGGCAGATACGCAGTATTTT. Its translation: CASSQVESRGADTQYF.

V is TRBV14 and J is TRBJ2-1; D is uncertain. Germline V gene data show CDR1 as SGHDN and CDR2 as FVKESK. V lost 1 base to trimming and J lost 0 bases, with 13 bases between them. CDR3 size: 17 residues. This CDR3 reads CASSQGIMSYSYNEQFF. The CDR3 DNA is TGTGCCAGCAGCCAAGGGATCATGAGTTACTCCTACAATGAGCAGTTCTTC.

The chain couples TRBV2 to TRBJ2-7; D may be TRBD1 (5 bases). The germline V gene encodes CDR1 SNHLY and CDR2 FYNNEI. V lost 3 bases, J lost 6 bases, and 9 bases lay in between. The CDR3 has 12 residues. DNA of the CDR3: TGTGCCAGCAGTGAGTCAGGGCCCGAGCAGTACTTC. The encoded protein is CASSESGPEQYF.

This clone came up a few times. The genes are TRBV28 and TRBJ1-2; TRBD1 matches at 8 bases. V lost 8 bases and J lost 2; bases outside the gene matches: 7. The CDR3 sequence is 14 residues long. Germline lookup yields CDR1 MDHEN and CDR2 SYDVKM. In DNA form, the CDR3 reads TGTGCCAGCGGGACAGGCTCCGCCAACTATGGCTACACCTTC. Its translation is CASGTGSANYGYTF.

V and J are TRBV7-6 and TRBJ2-7; D may be TRBD1 (8 bases). CDR3 length equals 19 residues. With 1 base removed from V and 0 bases from J, the gap between germline ends came to 22 bases. Germline V gene data show CDR1 as SGHVS and CDR2 as FNYEAQ. The CDR3 is CASSLEDNRGREDSYEQYF. CDR3 sequence (DNA): TGTGCCAGCAGCTTAGAGGATAACAGGGGGAGGGAAGACTCCTACGAGCAGTACTTC.

This chain connects TRBV5-1 to TRBJ2-1; 9 bases are a match to TRBD2. CDR1 and CDR2 from the germline V gene are SGHRS and YFSETQ. The J segment lost 6 bases and the V segment lost 3 bases, leaving 4 bases of the junction unmatched. The length of the CDR3 is 14 residues. CDR3 in amino acids: CASSWTSDSNEQFF. The CDR3 region has the DNA TGCGCCAGCAGCTGGACTAGCGATTCCAATGAGCAGTTCTTC.

This clone came up a few times. The chain combines TRBV4-3 with TRBJ2-4, with a weak D call TRBD2 (6 bases). The CDR3 has 16 residues. The V and J ends lost 0 bases and 3 bases respectively, with 12 bases between them. Germline CDR1 is LGHNA and CDR2 is YSLEER. CDR3 nucleotides: TGCGCCAGCAGCCAAGATTACGCAGCGGGCAAAAACATTCAGTACTTC. This sequence encodes CASSQDYAAGKNIQYF.

The chain uses TRBV30 and TRBJ1-6; no definite D call. The CDR3 spans 14 residues. Germline assignment: CDR1 GTSNPN and CDR2 SVGIG (reference sequence). Trimming removed 3 bases from V and 0 bases from J, with 6 bases in between. The CDR3 sequence: CAWSRSSYNSPLHF. The CDR3 DNA follows: TGTGCCTGGAGCAGAAGCTCCTATAATTCACCCCTCCACTTT.

This clone was counted once. J is TRBJ1-4 and V is TRBV30, with D unclear. Looked up from germline, CDR1 is GTSNPN and CDR2 is SVGIG (reference sequence). V shed 3 bases and J shed 10 bases, with 12 bases lying between them. The CDR3 loop spans 12 amino acids. The CDR3 DNA follows: TGTGCCTGGAGCCCTCGGGAGGGAAAACTGTTTTTT. It codes for CAWSPREGKLFF.

In this sample, this clone turned up a few times. The V call is TRBV7-2, the J call TRBJ2-7; D is unclear. Germline V gene data show CDR1 as SGHTA and CDR2 as FQGNSA. The CDR3 covers 12 residues. Trimming removed 4 bases from V and 3 bases from J, with 7 bases in between. The CDR3 DNA is TGTGCCAGCAGCTCTTCCTTCTACGAGCAGTACTTC. This encodes CASSSSFYEQYF.

The rearrangement joins TRBV30 to TRBJ1-2, with 9 bases fitting TRBD1. Losses at the gene ends were 1 base for V and 5 bases for J; bases not matched to a gene: 5. The CDR3 length is 14 residues. The germline CDR1 and CDR2 sequences are GTSNPN and SVGIG (reference sequence). The CDR3 loop reads CAWSAYRGLYGYTF. The CDR3 bases are TGTGCCTGGAGTGCGTACAGGGGGCTGTATGGCTACACCTTC.

This chain links TRBV7-9 with TRBJ2-3, with D perhaps matching TRBD2 (6 bases). The CDR3 consists of 12 residues. The germline CDR1 and CDR2 sequences are SEHNR and FQNEAQ (reference sequence). Trimming removed 1 base from V and 8 bases from J, with 7 bases in between. CDR3 in amino acids: CASSLVGGTQYF. Written as DNA, the CDR3 is TGTGCCAGCAGCTTAGTGGGAGGTACGCAGTATTTT.

This clone has only one observation. V and J are TRBV27 and TRBJ2-5, with D tentatively TRBD1 (7 bases). The CDR3 is made up of 12 amino acids. Trimming shortened V by 6 bases and J by 5 bases, and 10 bases separated the two germline ends. Germline V gene data show CDR1 as MNHEY and CDR2 as SMNVEV (reference sequence). The CDR3 is CASSPGGETQYF. The CDR3 nucleotides read TGTGCCAGCAGCCCAGGGGGGGAGACCCAGTACTTC.

This clone was counted once. The chain links TRBV30 to TRBJ2-7; TRBD1 is a possible D gene (6 bases). Germline V gene lookup returns CDR1 GTSNPN and CDR2 SVGIG (reference sequence). The CDR3 sequence is 13 residues long. V dropped 5 bases and J dropped 0 bases, with 11 bases sitting between them. In nucleotides, the CDR3 is TGTGCCTGGCAGATGGACAGCTCCTACGAGCAGTACTTC. Residues: CAWQMDSSYEQYF.